A single sample gave rise to the 9 T cell receptor beta chains below, sequenced in a study of shared clonotypes between healthy human individuals. This table comes from immunoSEQ multiplex PCR, and its TCRdb copy is limited to in-frame clones, with some not included. Of about 560,000 clones in the sample, 70% to 80% were seen once. Sample: PBMCs. Receptors originate from a woman in her forties in good health. Some clones in this sample may be carry-over from other donors' samples.

V usage is TRBV5-1 and J usage is TRBJ2-7; 10 bases are a match to TRBD1. The CDR3 extends over 15 amino acids. V was pared by 5 bases and J by 6 bases, with 11 bases of the junction left unmatched. CDR1 SGHRS and CDR2 YFSETQ come from the germline V gene. The CDR3 reads CASRSLTTGGGEQYF. CDR3 bases: TGCGCCAGCAGGAGTTTAACGACAGGGGGCGGCGAGCAGTACTTC.

The J gene is TRBJ2-5, the V gene TRBV5-1, with 8 bases that match TRBD2. The assigned J gene may be wrong: the sequence end matches TRBJ2-7 better. The V gene's germline CDR1 is SGHRS and CDR2 YFSETQ. The CDR3 is 15 residues long. The CDR3 sequence: CASSSLPGGPYEQYF. The CDR3 region has the DNA TGCGCCAGCAGCTCGCTTCCGGGAGGGCCCTACGAGCAGTACTTC.

CDR3 coding DNA: TGTGCCAGCAGCTTCAGTCCTTCGGAAAACACCATATATTTT. As protein: CASSFSPSENTIYF. The chain links TRBV2 to TRBJ1-3; no reliable D call. Germline CDR1 and CDR2: SNHLY and FYNNEI. The CDR3 is 14 amino acids. Between the trimmed V and J ends, which lost 6 bases and 6 bases, there was a span of 15 bases.

The sample holds many counts of this clone. The same CDR3 can be traced to other DNA sequences in this sample. The chain recombines TRBV5-1 with TRBJ2-7, with D perhaps matching TRBD1 (5 bases). V gave up 0 bases and J gave up 1 base, with 20 bases separating them. The germline V gene has CDR1 SGHRS and CDR2 YFSETQ. The CDR3 is 18 amino acids. CDR3 amino acids: CASSLASGQDAKSYEQYF. Written as DNA, the CDR3 is TGCGCCAGCAGCTTGGCGTCAGGGCAGGATGCCAAGTCCTACGAGCAGTACTTC.

The rearrangement links TRBV5-4 to TRBJ1-5; TRBD1 might be the D (5 bases). V lost 4 bases, J lost 6 bases, and 14 bases lay in between. Germline V gene lookup returns CDR1 SGHNT and CDR2 YYREEE (reference sequence). The CDR3 sequence is 14 residues long. CDR3 DNA: TGTGCCAGCAGCCCGGGGCTGAACGTTCAGCCCCAGCATTTT. This sequence encodes CASSPGLNVQPQHF.

The J gene is TRBJ2-2, the V gene TRBV5-1, with a weak D call TRBD1 (6 bases). The CDR3 length is 15 residues. Trimming cost V 4 bases and J 4 bases, with 14 bases left between them. The germline V gene encodes CDR1 SGHRS and CDR2 YFSETQ. The CDR3 nucleotides read TGCGCCAGCAGCCTTACAGGGACGCCCACCGGGGAGCTGTTTTTT. Translating it yields CASSLTGTPTGELFF.

The chain employs TRBV28 and TRBJ2-6; TRBD1 is a possible D gene (5 bases). CDR1 and CDR2 (germline): MDHEN, SYDVKM. CDR3 length: 18 amino acids. The germline V and J ends were trimmed by 3 bases and 2 bases, with 17 bases remaining between them. In DNA, the CDR3 is TGTGCCAGCAGTTTGGTGCAGGGAACCCGCGCTGGGGCCAACGTCCTGACTTTC. Translation: CASSLVQGTRAGANVLTF.

The genes are TRBV7-2 and TRBJ2-1; D is perhaps TRBD2 (7 bases). The CDR3 has 18 residues. Trimming shortened V by 1 base and J by 6 bases, and 22 bases separated the two germline ends. Germline V gene sequence: CDR1 SGHTA, CDR2 FQGNSA. The CDR3 region is CASSLGPGGRDWGNEQFF. For the CDR3, the DNA is TGTGCCAGCAGCTTAGGCCCGGGGGGCAGGGATTGGGGCAATGAGCAGTTCTTC.

This chain joins TRBV5-4 and TRBJ1-6; TRBD1 agrees at 7 bases. The CDR3 has 14 amino acids. Trimming removed 5 bases from V and 7 bases from J; junction bases left unmatched: 6. From germline, CDR1 is SGHNT and CDR2 YYREEE (reference sequence). DNA for the CDR3: TGTGCCAGCAGTCCGGGACAGAACAATTCACCCCTCCACTTT. This encodes CASSPGQNNSPLHF.